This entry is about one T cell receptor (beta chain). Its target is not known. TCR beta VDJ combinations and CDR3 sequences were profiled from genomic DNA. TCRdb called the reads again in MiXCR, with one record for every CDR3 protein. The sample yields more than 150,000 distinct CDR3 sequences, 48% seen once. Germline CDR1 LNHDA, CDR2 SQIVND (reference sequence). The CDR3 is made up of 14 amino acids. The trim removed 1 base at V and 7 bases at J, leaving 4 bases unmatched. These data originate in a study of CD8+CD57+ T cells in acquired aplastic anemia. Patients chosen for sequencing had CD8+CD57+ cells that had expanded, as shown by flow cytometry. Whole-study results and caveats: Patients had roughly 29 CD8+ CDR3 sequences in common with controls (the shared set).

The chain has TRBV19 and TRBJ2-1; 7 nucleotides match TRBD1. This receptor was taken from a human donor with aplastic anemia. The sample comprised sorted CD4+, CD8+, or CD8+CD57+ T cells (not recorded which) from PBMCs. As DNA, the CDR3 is TGTGCCAGTAGTATAGGAGGGGGCACAAATGAGCAGTTCTTC. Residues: CASSIGGGTNEQFF.